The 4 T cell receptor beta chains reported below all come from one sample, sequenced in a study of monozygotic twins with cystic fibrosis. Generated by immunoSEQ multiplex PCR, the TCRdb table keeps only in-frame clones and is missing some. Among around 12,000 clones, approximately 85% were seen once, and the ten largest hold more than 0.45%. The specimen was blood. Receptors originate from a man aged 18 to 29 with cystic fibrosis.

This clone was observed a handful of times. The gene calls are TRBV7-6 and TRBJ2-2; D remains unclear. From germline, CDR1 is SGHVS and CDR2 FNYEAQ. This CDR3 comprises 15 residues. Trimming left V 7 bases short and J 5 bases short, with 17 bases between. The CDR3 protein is CASTSDSRYTGELFF. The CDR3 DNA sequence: TGTGCCAGCACCTCCGACTCACGGTATACCGGGGAGCTGTTTTTT.

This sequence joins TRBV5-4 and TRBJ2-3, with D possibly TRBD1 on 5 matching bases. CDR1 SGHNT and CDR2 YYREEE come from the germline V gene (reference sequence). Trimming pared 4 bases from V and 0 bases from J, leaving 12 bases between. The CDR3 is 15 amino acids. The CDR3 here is CASSTGHASTDTQYF. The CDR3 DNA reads TGTGCCAGCAGCACAGGACACGCTAGCACAGATACGCAGTATTTT.

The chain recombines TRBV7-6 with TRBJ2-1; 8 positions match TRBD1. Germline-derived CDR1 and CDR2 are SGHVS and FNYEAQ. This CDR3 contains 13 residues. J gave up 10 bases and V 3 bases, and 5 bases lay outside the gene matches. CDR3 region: CASSLGPGGEQFF. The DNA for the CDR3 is TGTGCCAGCAGCTTGGGACCAGGGGGCGAGCAGTTCTTC.

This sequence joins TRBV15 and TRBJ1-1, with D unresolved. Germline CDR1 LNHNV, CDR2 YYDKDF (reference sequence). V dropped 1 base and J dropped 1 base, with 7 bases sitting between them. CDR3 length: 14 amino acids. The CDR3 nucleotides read TGTGCCACCAGCAGAGCGGTCAAGAACACTGAAGCTTTCTTT. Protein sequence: CATSRAVKNTEAFF.